Many counts were recorded for the clone carrying this T cell receptor (beta chain). Its specificity is unknown. The CDR3 has 14 amino acids. Trimming left V 2 bases short and J 2 bases short, with 10 bases between. CDR1 SGHVS and CDR2 FNYEAQ come from the germline V gene. This record comes from a study of response to subunit inactivated influenza vaccine. Findings of the study overall: Researchers suggested that each seasonal influenza vaccination recruits few new T cells.

TCRdb recomputed calls from the RT-PCR reads with MiXCR, one row per CDR3 protein. The sample has 170,000 or so distinct CDR3 sequences, about 11% seen once. The material was CD8+ T cells sorted from PBMCs, obtained around 2 years after vaccination. The chain employs TRBV7-6 and TRBJ2-7; tentatively, D is TRBD1 or TRBD2 (5 bases each). The TCR comes from a man between 50 and 70 years old who received an inactivated influenza vaccine. The CDR3 nucleotides are TGTGCCAGCAGCTTAAGGGACGGAACCTACGAGCAGTACTTC. Translating gives CASSLRDGTYEQYF. Complete variable domain (other parts from reference TRBV7-6 and TRBJ2-7): GAGVSQSPRYKVTKRGQDVALRCDPISGHVSLYWYRQALGQGPEFLTYFNYEAQQDKSGLPNDRFSAERPEGSISTLTIQRTEQRDSAMYRCASSLRDGTYEQYFGPGTRLTVT.